Sequencing of this TCR beta chain was carried out in a study of blood T cell repertoires in COVID-19. Self-reported history from a screening survey and questionnaire set each donor's cohort. TCRdb's table, derived via immunoSEQ multiplex PCR, lists solely in-frame clones and lacks some. The repertoire holds around 480,000 clones, with about nine tenths as singletons. In germline, CDR1 is MGHRA, CDR2 YSYEKL. The V and J ends lost 0 bases and 2 bases respectively, with 14 bases between them. The CDR3 sequence is 16 residues long. The chain uses TRBV4-1 and TRBJ2-7; a possible D gene is TRBD2 (5 bases). The source is a woman between 18 and 29 years old who had recovered from COVID-19. The sample was PBMCs or T cells enriched from blood (not recorded which). The CDR3 loop is CASSQDGEDGTYEQYF. The DNA for the CDR3 is TGCGCCAGCAGCCAAGATGGTGAGGACGGGACCTACGAGCAGTACTTC.